This TCR beta chain was profiled in a study of monozygotic twins with inflammatory bowel disease. Every TCR library consumed around 3,300 ng of total RNA. Eight separate reactions per sample yielded the cDNA. From the 5' RACE reads, TCRdb lists one entry per CDR3 protein and no DNA. Its listing shows over 130,000 distinct CDR3 sequences. General observations from the study: Lower TCRbeta diversity (inverse Simpson) was seen in IBD patients than in healthy co-twins.

Per donor there was one draw, yielding a blood sample of 2 to 3 ml. Germline V lookup: CDR1 KGHSH, CDR2 LQKENI. The CDR3 sequence is 16 residues long. Comments on this clonotype: Its specificity is not known.

The chain employs TRBV18 and TRBJ1-4; TCRdb selects TRBD1, and the lack of DNA leaves this call unchecked. Sequencing input: blood. This TCR came from a human donor with ulcerative colitis or Crohn's disease, or a healthy co-twin of an affected twin (not recorded which). CDR3 protein: CASSPGPGTQGEKLFF.